This is a list of T cell receptor beta chains from one sample in a study of shared T cell receptors in the human thymus. Repertoires were generated with immunoSEQ multiplex PCR, while TCRdb's copy carries only in-frame clones and drops some. The table has about 710,000 clones, around 87% seen once. The data also belong to a second study, concerning human thymus T cells.

The specimen sequenced was thymocytes. The receptors were gathered from a boy under two years old with a congenital heart defect. Both conserved end residues are part of each CDR3. The D gene is left open where the match is weak. Clone size, where shown, is once, few, many, or a class for clones that have expanded.

d_call	clone_size	v_call	j_call	cdr3_aa	cdr3_nt
NA	NA	TRBV5-1	TRBJ1-5	CASSSPDRINQPQHF	TGCGCCAGCAGCTCGCCCGACAGGATCAATCAGCCCCAGCATTTT
TRBD1	NA	TRBV18	TRBJ2-2	CASSPQVLQGATGELFF	TGTGCCAGCTCACCACAGGTTCTACAGGGGGCAACCGGGGAGCTGTTTTTT
NA	once	TRBV28	TRBJ2-7	CASSLQSIPGFSYEQYF	TGTGCCAGCAGTCTGCAATCGATCCCGGGGTTCTCCTACGAGCAGTACTTC
NA	NA	TRBV5-4	TRBJ2-1	CASSRGLEQFF	TGTGCCAGCAGCCGAGGACTAGAGCAGTTCTTC
NA	NA	TRBV5-6	TRBJ1-1	CASRSAGQQYTEAFF	TGTGCCAGCAGGTCGGCTGGACAGCAATACACTGAAGCTTTCTTT
TRBD2	NA	TRBV5-6	TRBJ2-5	CASSWGGETQYF	TGTGCCAGCAGCTGGGGGGGAGAGACCCAGTACTTC
TRBD1	NA	TRBV19	TRBJ1-6	CASSIVGRGQGDVRRSPLHF	TGTGCCAGTAGTATAGTAGGTCGGGGACAGGGAGATGTTAGGCGTTCACCCCTCCACTTT
NA	once	TRBV2	TRBJ1-5	CASGRGSVWDQPQHF	TGTGCCAGCGGGAGGGGTAGTGTTTGGGATCAGCCCCAGCATTTT
TRBD2	NA	TRBV7-2	TRBJ2-2	CASSLRLAGRGTGELFF	TGTGCCAGCAGCTTACGACTAGCGGGGAGGGGGACCGGGGAGCTGTTTTTT
TRBD2	NA	TRBV18	TRBJ2-3	CASSTAGRGGLDTQYF	TGTGCCAGCTCAACGGCTGGGCGGGGGGGCCTAGATACGCAGTATTTT
TRBD1	NA	TRBV2	TRBJ2-1	CASRGGTGAYNEQFF	TGTGCCAGCAGGGGAGGGACAGGGGCCTACAATGAGCAGTTCTTC
NA	once	TRBV30	TRBJ1-2	CACLRGDGYTF	TGTGCCTGCCTCAGGGGAGATGGCTACACCTTC
NA	NA	TRBV5-6	TRBJ2-2	CASSLATATGELFF	TGTGCCAGCAGCTTGGCGACAGCCACCGGGGAGCTGTTTTTT
NA	NA	TRBV28	TRBJ2-4	CASSSDWGGLGNIQYF	TGTGCCAGCAGTTCGGACTGGGGGGGCCTCGGAAACATTCAGTACTTC
TRBD2	NA	TRBV27	TRBJ2-1	CASSHSGSNEQFF	TGTGCCAGCAGCCATAGCGGGAGCAATGAGCAGTTCTTC
NA	NA	TRBV7-6	TRBJ1-1	CASSFGRENTEAFF	TGTGCCAGCAGCTTCGGCCGGGAGAACACTGAAGCTTTCTTT
TRBD2	NA	TRBV27	TRBJ2-7	CASSPSGGALLWEQYF	TGTGCCAGCTCACCATCCGGGGGGGCGCTCCTGTGGGAGCAGTACTTC
NA	NA	TRBV6-5	TRBJ1-4	CASSYSAGFGEKLFF	TGTGCCAGCAGTTACTCGGCAGGGTTTGGGGAAAAACTGTTTTTT
TRBD1	NA	TRBV29-1	TRBJ2-7	CSVTTGAYEQYF	TGCAGCGTCACGACAGGGGCTTACGAGCAGTACTTC
TRBD1	NA	TRBV7-9	TRBJ2-1	CASSRGTGNNEQFF	TGTGCCAGCAGCCGCGGGACAGGCAACAATGAGCAGTTCTTC
TRBD1	NA	TRBV28	TRBJ2-5	CASSPQGERETQYF	TGTGCCAGCAGTCCACAGGGGGAGAGGGAGACCCAGTACTTC
NA	NA	TRBV4-1	TRBJ2-7	CASSQVRAGNSYEQYF	TGCGCCAGCAGCCAAGTAAGGGCAGGGAATTCCTACGAGCAGTACTTC
TRBD2	NA	TRBV29-1	TRBJ2-5	CSVELAGKGLATQYF	TGCAGCGTTGAATTAGCGGGAAAGGGGCTAGCGACCCAGTACTTC
TRBD2	NA	TRBV15	TRBJ2-1	CATSRVGIAGDEQFF	TGTGCCACCAGCAGAGTGGGGATAGCGGGGGATGAGCAGTTCTTC